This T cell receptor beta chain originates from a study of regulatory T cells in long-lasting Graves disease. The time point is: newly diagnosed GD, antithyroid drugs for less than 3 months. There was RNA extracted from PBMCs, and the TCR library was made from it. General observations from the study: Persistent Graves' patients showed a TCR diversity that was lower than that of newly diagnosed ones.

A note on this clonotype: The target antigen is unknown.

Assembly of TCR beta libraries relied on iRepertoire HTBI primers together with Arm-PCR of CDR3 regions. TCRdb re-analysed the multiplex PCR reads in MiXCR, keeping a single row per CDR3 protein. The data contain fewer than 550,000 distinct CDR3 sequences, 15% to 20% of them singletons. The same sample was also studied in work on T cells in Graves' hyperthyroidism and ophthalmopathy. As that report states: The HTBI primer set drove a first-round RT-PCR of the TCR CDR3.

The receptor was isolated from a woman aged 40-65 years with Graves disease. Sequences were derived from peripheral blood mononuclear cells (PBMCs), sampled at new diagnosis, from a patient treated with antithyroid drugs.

CDR3: CASSYSMGMNTEAFF. The CDR3 DNA sequence: TGTGCCAGCAGTTACTCGATGGGGATGAACACTGAAGCTTTCTTT. This chain joins TRBV6-5 and TRBJ1-1; D not resolved. The CDR3 extends over 15 amino acids. Germline V gives CDR1 MNHEY, CDR2 SVGAGI. V was pared by 0 bases and J by 0 bases, with 8 bases between.